The rows below give T cell receptor beta chains drawn from one sample of a study of blood T cell repertoires in COVID-19. Using immunoSEQ multiplex PCR, the repertoire was profiled, and TCRdb retains in-frame clones only, with some absent. The sample yields approximately 59,000 clones, roughly 81% seen once. Material for sequencing was peripheral blood. These receptors were obtained from a man older than 75 with acute or convalescent COVID-19. Each CDR3 is given with its conserved first and last residue. The order of the fields is J gene, V gene, clone size, CDR3 length, CDR3 protein. Clone size is shown for a subset of rows, as once, few, many or a class of expanded clone.

TRBJ1-2	TRBV7-9	NA	14	CASSLGDRAYGYTF
TRBJ1-3	TRBV29-1	NA	14	CSPPGILSGNTIYF
TRBJ2-1	TRBV7-3	NA	15	CASSFGLAGGSEQFF
TRBJ1-6	TRBV7-8	NA	15	CASSFAGGLGSPLHF
TRBJ2-2	TRBV24-1	NA	16	CATSDSGGRNTGELFF
TRBJ2-7	TRBV6-6	NA	16	CASSYQPDTASYEQYF
TRBJ2-4	TRBV28	NA	15	CASSLSLAVQNIQYF
TRBJ2-7	TRBV19	few	14	CASSIRQGGYEQYF
TRBJ2-5	TRBV1	NA	15	CTSSQAGRPRRTQYF
TRBJ2-2	TRBV6-6	NA	13	CASSSGYTGELFF
TRBJ2-7	TRBV30	NA	14	CAWSKGASFYEQYF
TRBJ1-1	TRBV3-1/TRBV3-2	NA	10	CASSQGAVVF
TRBJ1-2	TRBV28	NA	13	CASSPGQIYGYTF
TRBJ2-7	TRBV6-2/TRBV6-3	few	15	CASSYSPAGGLEQYF
TRBJ2-1	TRBV5-4	NA	15	CASSLVSGSYNEQFF
TRBJ1-2	TRBV9	NA	14	CASSVEARGYGYTF
TRBJ1-6	TRBV12-3/TRBV12-4	NA	12	CASGTSNSPLHF
TRBJ1-4	TRBV29-1	NA	13	CSAETGFDEKLFF
TRBJ2-7	TRBV7-2	NA	14	CASSFPGRSYEQYF
TRBJ1-1	TRBV19	NA	13	CASRNTGDTEAFF
TRBJ2-7	TRBV18	NA	14	CASSPTSGGHEQYF
TRBJ1-2	TRBV30	NA	13	CAWKPGWTYGYTF
TRBJ2-1	TRBV4-2	NA	15	CASSQDWLAGDEQFF
TRBJ1-2	TRBV6-1	many	15	CASSEDGQGPYGYTF
TRBJ2-3	TRBV4-1	few	20	CASSRRVAGVYPEFTDTQYF
TRBJ1-2	TRBV4-3	NA	15	CASSQGTGGRYGYTF
TRBJ2-5	TRBV3-1/TRBV3-2	NA	11	CAIGQGGAQYF
TRBJ2-7	TRBV7-9	few	13	CASSLARRGEQYF
TRBJ1-6	TRBV13	NA	14	CASRPGTGHSPLHF
TRBJ2-1	TRBV6-5	once	11	CASSYMSYVFF
TRBJ2-5	TRBV6-2/TRBV6-3	NA	16	CASSYSRQIPQETQYF
TRBJ2-7	TRBV6-5	few	14	CASSWTGLGRGQYF
TRBJ1-2	TRBV18	NA	17	CASSPSGQGAGTYGYTF
TRBJ1-4	TRBV28	NA	15	CASSLGQGAGEKLFF
TRBJ1-5	TRBV6-1	many	15	CASSETAGGFSTQHF
TRBJ2-1	TRBV5-1	few	16	CASSAAQGGLGDEQFF
TRBJ1-2	TRBV19	NA	13	CASSETGDYGYTF
TRBJ2-7	TRBV7-9	NA	14	CASSSTGGKVEQYF
TRBJ1-5	TRBV18	NA	14	CASSSTQTNQPQHF
TRBJ2-2	TRBV4-3	NA	15	CASSQDPGSAGELFF
TRBJ1-1	TRBV10-3	NA	12	CAISDSDTEAFF
TRBJ2-5	TRBV5-1	NA	15	CASSLGERPTETQYF
TRBJ2-2	TRBV2	NA	15	CASSTDRGPTGELFF
TRBJ2-4	TRBV19	NA	11	CASSTTGQKYF
TRBJ1-1	TRBV15	NA	14	CATSREQGGAEAFF
TRBJ2-1	TRBV20-1	NA	15	CSASVPSGGFNEQFF
TRBJ2-7	TRBV5-5	NA	14	CASSPRTEAYEQYF